Each of the 20 T cell receptor beta chains below was sequenced from the same sample in a study of post-analysis software for immune sequencing data. Each TCR beta cDNA library carried unique molecular identifiers. TCRdb reprocessed the PCR reads via MiXCR and lists one record per CDR3 protein. This sample has around 160,000 distinct CDR3 sequences; about 37% occur once, and the top ten carry 28%. The sample here was blood, taken after autologous hematopoietic stem cell transplantation. The receptors were sampled from a girl between 10 and 17 years old with multiple sclerosis.

The table lists this clonotype with a few counts. The chain is built from TRBV28 and TRBJ2-3; D assignment may be TRBD1 or TRBD2 (5 bases each). The CDR3 has 15 residues. V lost 6 bases to trimming and J lost 1 base, with 14 bases between them. CDR1 and CDR2 from the germline V gene are MDHEN and SYDVKM. CDR3 in amino acids: CASSPVGTGTDTQYF. The CDR3, as DNA: TGTGCCAGCAGCCCCGTCGGGACGGGCACAGATACGCAGTATTTT.

A single count supports this clonotype. The CDR3 coding sequence is TGTGCCAGTAGTACTCCGCTCCAAAACAATGAGCAGTTCTTC. Encoded protein: CASSTPLQNNEQFF. The chain employs TRBV27 and TRBJ2-1; D remains unclear. Germline V gene data show CDR1 as MNHEY and CDR2 as SMNVEV (reference sequence). Trimming stripped 9 bases from V and 5 bases from J, with 17 bases between. CDR3 length equals 14 residues.

The rearrangement joins TRBV7-9 to TRBJ1-3; D uncertain. Germline loops: CDR1 SEHNR, CDR2 FQNEAQ (reference sequence). This CDR3 comprises 12 residues. V lost 10 bases and J lost 0, with 7 bases in between. Here the CDR3 reads CATRGSGNTIYF. CDR3 nucleotide sequence: TGTGCCACGCGGGGCTCTGGAAACACCATATATTTT. The full variable domain, completed using reference TRBV7-9 and TRBJ1-3, is DTGVSQNPRHKITKRGQNVTFRCDPISEHNRLYWYRQTLGQGPEFLTYFQNEAQLEKSRLLSDRFSAERPKGSFSTLEIQRTEQGDSAMYLCATRGSGNTIYFGEGSWLTVV.

DNA for the CDR3: TGTGCCAGCAGTCAGCGGGAGAAGGGTGAGCAGTTCTTC. Translated, it gives CASSQREKGEQFF. The chain carries TRBV6-5 and TRBJ2-1; 8 bases agree with TRBD2. The V gene end was trimmed by 5 bases and the J gene end by 9 bases; junction bases not matched to a gene: 6. Per germline, CDR1 MNHEY and CDR2 SVGAGI. This CDR3 is built from 13 residues.

The rearrangement uses TRBV6-5 and TRBJ2-2, with TRBD2 matching over 7 bases. Trimming took 7 bases from V and 4 from J; bases not matched to a gene: 12. The CDR3 loop spans 16 amino acids. Germline V lookup: CDR1 MNHEY, CDR2 SVGAGI. CDR3 amino acids: CASIGGRVRVTGELFF. CDR3 nucleotides: TGTGCCAGCATAGGTGGGAGGGTCAGGGTCACCGGGGAGCTGTTTTTT.

The chain uses TRBV12-3 or TRBV12-4 and TRBJ1-2, with 7 bases lining up with TRBD1. Trimming at V came to 3 bases and at J to 5 bases, leaving 9 bases not matched to a gene. This CDR3 region has 15 residues. This CDR3 is CASSLGSAGGYGYTF. In DNA form, the CDR3 reads TGTGCCAGCAGTTTGGGATCGGCAGGGGGTTATGGCTACACCTTC.

Regarding this clonotype: A much larger clone is a single base away; this may be a read error. The chain combines TRBV20-1 with TRBJ2-1, with 8 bases identical to TRBD2. Germline assignment: CDR1 DFQATT and CDR2 SNEGSKA (reference sequence). The CDR3 extends over 15 amino acids. After removal of 5 bases from V and 13 bases from J, the junction contained 19 bases not matched to a gene. The CDR3 sequence is CSAPAGGVRQETQFF. CDR3 sequence (DNA): TGCAGTGCTCCGGCGGGGGGCGTCCGCCAAGAGACCCAGTTCTTC.

As concerns this clonotype: This may stem from a read error, because a much larger clone lies one nucleotide away. This chain joins TRBV20-1 and TRBJ1-6, with unresolved D. The V gene's germline CDR1 is DFQATT and CDR2 SNEGSKA (reference sequence). The CDR3 length is 14 residues. The DNA for the CDR3 is TGCAGTGCTAAATACGGGCGAAGTAATTCACTCCTCCACTTT. It specifies CSAKYGRSNSLLHF.

In this sample, this clonotype turned up a few times. The genes are TRBV12-3 or TRBV12-4 and TRBJ2-5; 7 bases map to TRBD2. Unmatched junction bases numbered 11, after V lost 5 bases and J lost 5 bases. The CDR3 sequence is 15 residues long. In DNA, the CDR3 is TGTGCCAGCAGTCCTCTAGCGGCCCGGGGGGAGACCCAGTACTTC. Translation gives CASSPLAARGETQYF.

In the case of this clonotype: An end of the junction differs from the germline gene, which may be a read error. The chain couples TRBV5-1 to TRBJ1-2; D may be TRBD1 (6 bases). This CDR3 has 16 amino acids. Per germline, CDR1 SGHRS and CDR2 YFSETQ. The CDR3 nucleotides read TGCGCCAGCAGTTTGGGCCCTCCAGGGGCCGGCTATGGCTACACCTTC. This codes for CASSLGPPGAGYGYTF.

In its sample, this clonotype was seen many times. This rearrangement joins TRBV7-9 to TRBJ2-7; D is ambiguous. Trimming shortened V by 6 bases and J by 4 bases, and 13 bases separated the two germline ends. The CDR3 is 13 residues long. Germline loops: CDR1 SEHNR, CDR2 FQNEAQ (reference sequence). The CDR3 loop is CASSSIRSYEQYF. DNA for the CDR3: TGTGCCAGCAGTAGCATTCGGTCTTACGAGCAGTACTTC.

The genes are TRBV7-9 and TRBJ2-5; tentatively, D is TRBD1 (6 bases). The J call is doubtful: the DNA matches TRBJ2-7 better. The germline gives CDR1 SEHNR, CDR2 FQNEAQ (reference sequence). This CDR3 comprises 15 residues. CDR3 loop: CASTTRTDGSYEQYF. The CDR3 DNA sequence: TGTGCCAGCACCACCCGGACAGATGGGTCCTACGAGCAGTACTTC.

V is TRBV20-1 and J is TRBJ1-1, with no clear D. This CDR3 contains 14 residues. V was pared by 6 bases and J by 1 base, with 15 bases between. The V gene's germline CDR1 is DFQATT and CDR2 SNEGSKA (reference sequence). The CDR3 DNA sequence: TGCAGTGCGCAGACCTGGAGAGAGAACACTGAAGCTTTCTTT. Amino acid sequence: CSAQTWRENTEAFF.

This clonotype has only one observation. The chain is built from TRBV20-1 and TRBJ1-1, with 8 nucleotides matching TRBD1. The germline V gene encodes CDR1 DFQATT and CDR2 SNEGSKA (reference sequence). J gave up 2 bases and V 5 bases, and 10 bases lay outside the gene matches. CDR3 length equals 15 residues. This CDR3 reads CSAGPARGRNTEAFF. CDR3 DNA sequence: TGCAGTGCTGGGCCCGCCAGGGGGCGTAACACTGAAGCTTTCTTT.

V usage is TRBV9 and J usage is TRBJ2-5, with unresolved D. CDR1 SGDLS and CDR2 YYNGEE come from the germline V gene. V was trimmed by 3 bases and J by 5 bases, leaving 8 bases between them. The CDR3 runs 12 residues. Here the CDR3 reads CASSGNGETQYF. CDR3 DNA sequence: TGTGCCAGCAGCGGGAATGGGGAGACCCAGTACTTC.

This clonotype was observed a handful of times. The J gene is TRBJ2-7, the V gene TRBV5-1; possible D gene TRBD1, 6 bases. V shed 4 bases and J shed 2 bases, with 16 bases lying between them. The length of the CDR3 is 15 residues. The V gene's germline CDR1 is SGHRS and CDR2 YFSETQ. CDR3 DNA sequence: TGCGCCAGCAGCCCCGGACAGTCCCATACCTACGAGCAGTACTTC. It codes for CASSPGQSHTYEQYF.

The chain employs TRBV6-6 and TRBJ2-3, with D possibly TRBD1 on 5 matching bases. CDR1 is MNHNY and CDR2 is SVGAGI in the germline V gene (reference sequence). V shed 6 bases and J shed 0 bases, with 10 bases lying between them. The CDR3 length is 14 residues. Here the CDR3 reads CASSLTDSTDTQYF. DNA of the CDR3: TGTGCCAGCAGCTTGACAGATAGCACAGATACGCAGTATTTT.

The chain is built from TRBV20-1 and TRBJ2-7; D not certain. Germline V gene lookup returns CDR1 DFQATT and CDR2 SNEGSKA (reference sequence). CDR3 length: 13 amino acids. V was pared by 5 bases and J by 1 base, with 12 bases between. CDR3 in amino acids: CSARPTRSYEQYF. CDR3 nucleotides: TGCAGTGCTCGACCGACACGGTCCTACGAGCAGTACTTC.

There are a few counts of this clonotype. The chain has TRBV4-2 and TRBJ2-5; 14 nucleotides line up with TRBD2. CDR3 length: 19 residues. V lost 1 base to trimming and J lost 3 bases; unmatched junction nucleotides: 10. The germline V gene encodes CDR1 LGHNA and CDR2 YNFKEQ. The CDR3 is CASSQVIGTSGRRKETQYF. CDR3 DNA: TGTGCCAGCAGCCAAGTGATAGGGACTAGCGGGAGAAGAAAAGAGACCCAGTACTTC.

This clonotype was recorded at least ten times. V and J are TRBV10-3 and TRBJ2-5; D not resolved. The germline V gene encodes CDR1 ENHRY and CDR2 SYGVKD. Trimming stripped 10 bases from V and 3 bases from J, with 15 bases between. This CDR3 spans 13 amino acids. CDR3 amino acids: CATSPGLEETQYF. The CDR3 DNA sequence: TGTGCCACCTCCCCCGGGTTAGAAGAGACCCAGTACTTC.